This TCR beta chain was sequenced in a study of CXCR3-negative and CXCR3-positive naive CD8 T cells. The wider study: Overall TRB read output was around 140 million, and each library contained about 1.5 +/- 0.3 million reads. Findings and limits, study-wide: PBMCs showed partially decreased CXCR3 expression after cryopreservation, and most assays used fresh PBMCs. When CXCR3-positive naive cells were set against CXCR3-negative naive cells, the former had more hydrophobic TRB CDR3s.

Sorts that each held 300,000 cells were run in triplicate for every CD8+ T cell subset. The naive CD8+ gate required CD45RO-CCR7+CD27+CD95- phenotype. This CDR3 has 12 residues. Germline loops: CDR1 SQVTM, CDR2 ANQGSEA. Carrying UMI labels, the TRB cDNA libraries were prepared through 5' RACE. TCRdb reanalyzed the 5' RACE reads, giving one entry per CDR3 protein sequence and no DNA. Recorded for this sample: approximately 130,000 distinct CDR3 sequences. With respect to this clonotype: As yet, its antigen is unknown.

The chain employs TRBV29-1 and TRBJ2-2; TCRdb gives TRBD1 as the D gene, but with no DNA this cannot be confirmed. The receptor was derived from a human donor in good health. Some clones in this sample may be carry-over from other donors' samples. Sequencing was done on a sample of naive CXCR3+ CD8+ T cells from blood. Subset in this sample: CD45RO-CCR7+CD27+CD95- naive CD8+ T cells expressing CXCR3 (TNR3+). Here the CDR3 reads CSVGQYTGELFF.